A single sample gave rise to the 26 T cell receptor beta chains below, sequenced in a study of T cell responses to AZD1222 COVID-19 vaccine. Produced via immunoSEQ multiplex PCR; TCRdb's table is partial and in-frame only. The sample records roughly 120,000 clones, roughly 87% being singletons. Sequences were derived from peripheral blood, sampled on day 0 of AZD1222 vaccination. The receptor source for this set is an adult in good health.

The chain combines TRBV6-2 or TRBV6-3 with TRBJ2-2; D is uncertain. Germline assignment: CDR1 MNHEY and CDR2 SVGEGT. Trimming shortened V by 3 bases and J by 6 bases, and 11 bases separated the two germline ends. The CDR3 has 14 residues. The DNA for the CDR3 is TGTGCCAGCAGTTATATACAGCTGCCCGGGGAGCTGTTTTTT. It translates to CASSYIQLPGELFF.

This chain links TRBV27 with TRBJ2-2; D might be TRBD2 (5 bases). This CDR3 has 16 amino acids. The germline gives CDR1 MNHEY, CDR2 SMNVEV (reference sequence). The V end lost 5 bases, the J end lost 2 bases, and 15 bases lay between the germline ends. CDR3 nucleotide sequence: TGTGCCAGCAGTCTAAGCTCGGGGTATAACACCGGGGAGCTGTTTTTT. Its translation: CASSLSSGYNTGELFF.

V usage is TRBV6-2 or TRBV6-3 and J usage is TRBJ1-5; D is unresolved. V lost 2 bases and J lost 4, with 6 bases in between. The CDR3 spans 13 residues. Per germline, CDR1 MNHEY and CDR2 SVGEGT. The chain's CDR3 is CASSYGQNQPQHF. The CDR3 DNA reads TGTGCCAGCAGTTACGGTCAGAATCAGCCCCAGCATTTT.

The gene calls are TRBV3-1 (or the pseudogene TRBV3-2) and TRBJ2-5; D gene uncertain. V lost 5 bases and J lost 7, with 17 bases in between. Germline V gene data show CDR1 as LGHDT and CDR2 as YNNKEL (reference sequence). The CDR3 spans 14 residues. The CDR3 reads CASSTPKVMGTQYF. The CDR3 bases are TGTGCCAGCAGCACCCCGAAGGTTATGGGGACCCAGTACTTC.

The V call is TRBV6-4, the J call TRBJ1-1; no definite D call. Germline V gene lookup returns CDR1 MRHNA and CDR2 SNTAGT. This CDR3 is built from 14 residues. V shed 0 bases and J shed 2 bases, with 7 bases lying between them. This CDR3 reads CASSDSHRNTEAFF. In nucleotides, the CDR3 is TGTGCCAGCAGTGACTCACACAGAAACACTGAAGCTTTCTTT.

Only one count was recorded for this clone. The chain employs TRBV3-1 (or the pseudogene TRBV3-2) and TRBJ1-4; possibly TRBD1 for D (5 bases). V was clipped by 0 bases and J by 8 bases, with 25 bases between them. The CDR3 is 19 amino acids. Germline CDR1 reads LGHDT; CDR2 reads YNNKEL (reference sequence). The DNA for the CDR3 is TGTGCCAGCAGCCAAGACGGGGCTGAGTACTCTGGGGGATACGAAAAACTGTTTTTT. Its translation: CASSQDGAEYSGGYEKLFF.

This chain joins TRBV6-2 or TRBV6-3 and TRBJ1-2; possible D gene TRBD1, 5 bases. Germline V CDR1 and CDR2: MNHEY, SVGEGT. The CDR3 extends over 14 amino acids. V lost 3 bases and J lost 8, with 16 bases in between. This CDR3 is CASSYAGRVRGYTF. The CDR3 DNA reads TGTGCCAGCAGTTATGCAGGCAGGGTAAGAGGCTACACCTTC.

The chain combines TRBV7-9 with TRBJ2-1; the D is unclear. CDR1 and CDR2 (germline): SEHNR, FQNEAQ (reference sequence). This CDR3 is built from 11 residues. V was shortened by 5 bases and J by 5 bases, with 4 bases between the two germline ends. The CDR3 loop reads CASSGHNEQFF. The CDR3, as DNA: TGTGCCAGCAGCGGGCACAATGAGCAGTTCTTC.

This clone has more than one count but fewer than ten. V is TRBV18 and J is TRBJ2-7; D perhaps matches TRBD2 (5 bases). This CDR3 region has 12 residues. V was pared by 3 bases and J by 5 bases, with 8 bases between. Germline-derived CDR1 and CDR2 are KGHSH and LQKENI. The CDR3 loop reads CASSPMGDEQYF. The CDR3 DNA reads TGTGCCAGCTCACCGATGGGAGACGAGCAGTACTTC. The full variable domain, with the rest looked up from reference TRBV18 and TRBJ2-7, is NAGVMQNPRHLVRRRGQEARLRCSPMKGHSHVYWYRQLPEEGLKFMVYLQKENIIDESGMPKERFSAEFPKEGPSILRIQQVVRGDSAAYFCASSPMGDEQYFGPGTRLTVT.

This clone was picked up a small number of times. The J gene is TRBJ1-1, the V gene TRBV27; D call uncertain. The CDR3 length is 16 residues. Germline lookup yields CDR1 MNHEY and CDR2 SMNVEV (reference sequence). V lost 2 bases to trimming and J lost 1 base, with 14 bases between them. CDR3 bases: TGTGCCAGCAGTTTAGACTCGACGGCTTGGAACACTGAAGCTTTCTTT. It encodes CASSLDSTAWNTEAFF.

CDR3 protein: CASSLATNTDTQYF. CDR3 coding DNA: TGCGCCAGCAGCTTGGCTACTAACACAGATACGCAGTATTTT. This rearrangement joins TRBV5-1 to TRBJ2-3; D not certain. Germline-derived CDR1 and CDR2 are SGHRS and YFSETQ. The CDR3 length is 14 residues. The germline V and J ends were trimmed by 0 bases and 2 bases, with 7 bases remaining between them.

V is TRBV2 and J is TRBJ1-1; no definite D call. Germline values: CDR1 SNHLY, CDR2 FYNNEI. Trimming left V 8 bases short and J 7 bases short, with 14 bases between. This CDR3 has 12 amino acids. In nucleotides, the CDR3 is TGTGCCAGCTCGATCGAGACCCGTGAAGCTTTCTTT. Its protein product is CASSIETREAFF.

The chain joins TRBV30 to TRBJ1-5; D unresolved. CDR1 is GTSNPN, CDR2 SVGIG, per germline (reference sequence). V dropped 0 bases and J dropped 3 bases, with 6 bases sitting between them. The CDR3 runs to 13 residues. The CDR3 bases are TGTGCCTGGAGTGTATCCTACAATCAGCCCCAGCATTTT. Encoded protein: CAWSVSYNQPQHF.

V is TRBV14 and J is TRBJ1-2; D gene unclear. Trimming removed 1 base from V and 2 bases from J, with 11 bases in between. Germline CDR1 SGHDN, CDR2 FVKESK. This CDR3 spans 15 amino acids. CDR3 DNA sequence: TGTGCCAGCAGCCAAGGTTTCGGGAGAAACTATGGCTACACCTTC. Translating it yields CASSQGFGRNYGYTF.

This clone was counted only a few times. The V call is TRBV30, the J call TRBJ2-5; 10 bases are a match to TRBD2. The junction had 8 bases not matched to a gene; V was cut back by 2 bases and J by 5 bases. Germline assignment: CDR1 GTSNPN and CDR2 SVGIG (reference sequence). The CDR3 spans 15 residues. DNA for the CDR3: TGTGCCTGGAGTTCTAAGCGGGGGGGCCTTGAGACCCAGTACTTC. This codes for CAWSSKRGGLETQYF.

This clone was seen once. This rearrangement joins TRBV3-1 (or the pseudogene TRBV3-2) to TRBJ1-2; 7 bases fit TRBD1. The CDR3 runs 15 residues. V was pared by 4 bases and J by 8 bases, with 13 bases of the junction left unmatched. Germline values: CDR1 LGHDT, CDR2 YNNKEL (reference sequence). In nucleotides, the CDR3 is TGTGCCAGCAGCCTAGGGACAGCCCTGGTGAGGGGCTACACCTTC. It is translated as CASSLGTALVRGYTF.

The chain carries TRBV7-2 and TRBJ1-5; tentatively, D is TRBD1 (5 bases). Germline V CDR1 and CDR2: SGHTA, FQGNSA. This CDR3 is built from 14 residues. V lost 0 bases, J lost 5 bases, and 8 bases lay in between. The CDR3 here is CASSLAGAHQPQHF. The CDR3 DNA follows: TGTGCCAGCAGCTTAGCAGGGGCGCATCAGCCCCAGCATTTT. The full variable domain, with the rest looked up from reference TRBV7-2 and TRBJ1-5, is GAGVSQSPSNKVTEKGKDVELRCDPISGHTALYWYRQSLGQGLEFLIYFQGNSAPDKSGLPSDRFSAERTGGSVSTLTIQRTQQEDSAVYLCASSLAGAHQPQHFGDGTRLSIL.

The chain uses TRBV14 and TRBJ2-5; D tentatively reads TRBD1 or TRBD2 (5 bases each). The CDR3 spans 17 residues. The V gene's germline CDR1 is SGHDN and CDR2 FVKESK. V lost 1 base to trimming and J lost 1 base, with 16 bases between them. The CDR3 coding sequence is TGTGCCAGCAGCCAAGGTGGGGGACGGACGCCCCAAGAGACCCAGTACTTC. Amino acid sequence: CASSQGGGRTPQETQYF.

This sequence joins TRBV3-1 (or the pseudogene TRBV3-2) and TRBJ1-6; 9 nucleotides match TRBD1. The CDR3 is 16 amino acids. Per germline, CDR1 LGHDT and CDR2 YNNKEL (reference sequence). V was pared by 0 bases and J by 10 bases, with 7 bases of the junction left unmatched. The CDR3 coding sequence is TGTGCCAGCAGCCAAGATGGGGGGACAGGGCTGTCACCCCTCCACTTT. Protein product: CASSQDGGTGLSPLHF.

The chain combines TRBV29-1 with TRBJ1-5; D possibly corresponds to TRBD1 (5 bases). Germline V lookup: CDR1 SQVTM, CDR2 ANQGSEA. This CDR3 has 15 residues. V dropped 2 bases and J dropped 0 bases, with 11 bases sitting between them. This CDR3 is CSVENRPYSNQPQHF. The CDR3 DNA sequence: TGCAGCGTTGAAAACAGGCCTTATAGCAATCAGCCCCAGCATTTT. The complete variable domain, with remaining parts taken from reference TRBV29-1 and TRBJ1-5, reads SAVISQKPSRDICQRGTSLTIQCQVDSQVTMMFWYRQQPGQSLTLIATANQGSEATYESGFVIDKFPISRPNLTFSTLTVSNMSPEDSSIYLCSVENRPYSNQPQHFGDGTRLSIL.

The rearrangement uses TRBV5-4 and TRBJ1-3; D is unclear. The CDR3 sequence is 14 residues long. Per the germline V gene, CDR1 is SGHNT and CDR2 is YYREEE (reference sequence). Trimming removed 4 bases at V and 4 bases at J, with 12 bases between. DNA for the CDR3: TGTGCCAGCAGCGTGGACGGCCTAGGAAACACCATATATTTT. This codes for CASSVDGLGNTIYF.

The chain combines TRBV5-6 with TRBJ2-5; 10 nucleotides agree with TRBD1. This CDR3 contains 14 residues. Germline CDR1 is SGHDT and CDR2 is YYEEEE. The junction had 8 bases not matched to a gene; V was cut back by 8 bases and J by 4 bases. CDR3 amino acids: CASALTGGSETQYF. CDR3 sequence (DNA): TGTGCCAGTGCCCTGACAGGGGGCTCAGAGACCCAGTACTTC.

The chain has TRBV10-1 and TRBJ2-1; TRBD2 matches at 7 bases. The junction had 7 bases not matched to a gene; V was cut back by 4 bases and J by 7 bases. The germline V gene has CDR1 WNHNN and CDR2 SYGVQD (reference sequence). The CDR3 has 14 amino acids. The DNA for the CDR3 is TGCGCCAGCAGTGTGACTGTGGGAGGGAATGAGCAGTTCTTC. Residues: CASSVTVGGNEQFF.

This clone has just a few counts. The chain couples TRBV29-1 to TRBJ2-7; D tentatively reads TRBD1 or TRBD2 (5 bases each). Germline loops: CDR1 SQVTM, CDR2 ANQGSEA. Trimming removed 5 bases at V and 3 bases at J, with 11 bases between. The CDR3 is 12 residues long. As DNA, the CDR3 is TGCAGCGTTCCCGGGACGGACTACGAGCAGTACTTC. This sequence encodes CSVPGTDYEQYF.

The V and J genes are TRBV5-1 and TRBJ1-3; 7 bases are a match to TRBD1. Germline V gene lookup returns CDR1 SGHRS and CDR2 YFSETQ. Losses at the gene ends were 3 bases for V and 1 base for J; bases not matched to a gene: 4. The CDR3 contains 15 residues. Here the CDR3 DNA reads TGCGCCAGCAGCTACGACAGGGAGTCTGGAAACACCATATATTTT. This sequence encodes CASSYDRESGNTIYF.

The chain recombines TRBV29-1 with TRBJ1-1, with 7 bases that match TRBD1. V shed 7 bases and J 7 bases; nucleotides not matched to a gene: 15. The CDR3 is made up of 14 amino acids. Germline CDR1 reads SQVTM; CDR2 reads ANQGSEA. CDR3 coding DNA: TGCAGCGCGACCGGGACAGCGTTGGGCAGTGAAGCTTTCTTT. This sequence encodes CSATGTALGSEAFF.